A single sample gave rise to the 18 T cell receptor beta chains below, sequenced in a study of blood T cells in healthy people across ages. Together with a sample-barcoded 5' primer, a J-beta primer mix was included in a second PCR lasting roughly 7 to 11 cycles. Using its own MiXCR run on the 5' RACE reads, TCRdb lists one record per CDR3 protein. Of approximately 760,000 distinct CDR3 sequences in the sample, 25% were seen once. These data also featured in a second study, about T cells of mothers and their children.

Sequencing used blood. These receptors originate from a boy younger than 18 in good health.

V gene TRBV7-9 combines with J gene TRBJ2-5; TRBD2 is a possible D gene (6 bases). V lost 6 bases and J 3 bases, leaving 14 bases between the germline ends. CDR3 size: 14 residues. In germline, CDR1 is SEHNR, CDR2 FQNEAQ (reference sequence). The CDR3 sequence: CASSSREQEETQYF. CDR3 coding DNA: TGTGCCAGCAGTTCCCGGGAGCAGGAAGAGACCCAGTACTTC.

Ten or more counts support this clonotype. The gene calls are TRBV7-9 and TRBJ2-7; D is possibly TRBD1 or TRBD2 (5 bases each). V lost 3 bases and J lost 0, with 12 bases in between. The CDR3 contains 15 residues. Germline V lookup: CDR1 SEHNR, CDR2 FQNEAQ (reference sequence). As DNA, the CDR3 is TGTGCCAGCAGCTTGGGCACGGGGCCCTCCTACGAGCAGTACTTC. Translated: CASSLGTGPSYEQYF.

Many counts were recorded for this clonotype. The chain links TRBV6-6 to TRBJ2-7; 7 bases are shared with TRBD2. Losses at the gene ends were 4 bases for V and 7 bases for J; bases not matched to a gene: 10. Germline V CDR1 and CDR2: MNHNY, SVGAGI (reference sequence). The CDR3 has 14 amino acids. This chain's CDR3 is CASSLGLEGGEQYF. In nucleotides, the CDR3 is TGTGCCAGCAGTTTAGGACTAGAGGGTGGTGAGCAGTACTTC.

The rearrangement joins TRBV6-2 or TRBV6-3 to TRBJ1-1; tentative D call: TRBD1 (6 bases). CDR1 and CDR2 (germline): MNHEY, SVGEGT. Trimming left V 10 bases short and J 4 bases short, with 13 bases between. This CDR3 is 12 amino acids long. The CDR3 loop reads CATRTGITEAFF. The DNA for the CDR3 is TGTGCCACACGTACAGGGATCACTGAAGCTTTCTTT.

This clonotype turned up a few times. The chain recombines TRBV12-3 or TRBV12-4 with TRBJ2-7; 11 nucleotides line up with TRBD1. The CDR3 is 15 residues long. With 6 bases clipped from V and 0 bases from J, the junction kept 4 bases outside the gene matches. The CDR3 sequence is CASRPGTGGSYEQYF. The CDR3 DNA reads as TGTGCCAGCAGGCCGGGGACAGGGGGCTCCTACGAGCAGTACTTC.

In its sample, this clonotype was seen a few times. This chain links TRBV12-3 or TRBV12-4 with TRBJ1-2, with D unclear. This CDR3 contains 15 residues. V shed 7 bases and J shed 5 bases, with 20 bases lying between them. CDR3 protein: CASTTDADLGYGYTF. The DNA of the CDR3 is TGTGCCAGCACTACGGACGCGGACCTTGGATATGGCTACACCTTC.

The CDR3 DNA sequence: TGTGCCAGCAGCCAAGGACAGGGGGCAATAGCGAACACTGAAGCTTTCTTT. This sequence encodes CASSQGQGAIANTEAFF. The chain is built from TRBV3-1 and TRBJ1-1; 10 nucleotides agree with TRBD1. The trim removed 1 base at V and 1 base at J, leaving 6 bases unmatched. CDR1 LGHDT and CDR2 YNNKEL come from the germline V gene (reference sequence). This CDR3 is 17 amino acids long.

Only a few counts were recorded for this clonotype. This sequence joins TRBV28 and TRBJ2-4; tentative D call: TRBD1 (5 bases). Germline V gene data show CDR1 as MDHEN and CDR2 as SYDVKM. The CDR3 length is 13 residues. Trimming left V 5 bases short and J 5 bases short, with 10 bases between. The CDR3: CASSRQIQNIQYF. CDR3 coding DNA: TGTGCCAGCAGTCGACAGATCCAAAACATTCAGTACTTC.

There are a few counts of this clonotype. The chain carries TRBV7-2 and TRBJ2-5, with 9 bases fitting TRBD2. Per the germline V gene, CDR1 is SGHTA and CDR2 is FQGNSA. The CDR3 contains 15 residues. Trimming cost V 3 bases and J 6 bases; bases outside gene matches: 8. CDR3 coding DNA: TGTGCCAGCAGCTTGAGCGGGGGGTCCGGACAGACCCAGTACTTC. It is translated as CASSLSGGSGQTQYF.

CDR3 loop: CASSQGLAGVVGEQFF. CDR3 bases: TGTGCCAGCAGCCAAGGACTAGCGGGAGTTGTGGGTGAGCAGTTCTTC. This chain links TRBV3-1 with TRBJ2-5; 12 nucleotides match TRBD2. The end of the DNA is better explained by TRBJ2-1, so the J call may be wrong. The CDR3 is 16 amino acids. Germline loops: CDR1 LGHDT, CDR2 YNNKEL (reference sequence).

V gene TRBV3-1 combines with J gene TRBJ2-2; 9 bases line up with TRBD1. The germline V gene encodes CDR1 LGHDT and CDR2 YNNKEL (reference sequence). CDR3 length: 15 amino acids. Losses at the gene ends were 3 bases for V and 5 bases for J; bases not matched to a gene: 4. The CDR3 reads CASSQGQGRTGELFF. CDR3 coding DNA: TGTGCCAGCAGCCAGGGACAGGGAAGAACCGGGGAGCTGTTTTTT.

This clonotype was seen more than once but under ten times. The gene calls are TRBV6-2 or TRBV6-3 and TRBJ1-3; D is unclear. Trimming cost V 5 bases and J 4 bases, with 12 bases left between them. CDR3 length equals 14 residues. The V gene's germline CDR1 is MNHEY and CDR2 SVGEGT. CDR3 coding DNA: TGTGCCAGCAGTCAACTCAACTCCGGAAACACCATATATTTT. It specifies CASSQLNSGNTIYF.

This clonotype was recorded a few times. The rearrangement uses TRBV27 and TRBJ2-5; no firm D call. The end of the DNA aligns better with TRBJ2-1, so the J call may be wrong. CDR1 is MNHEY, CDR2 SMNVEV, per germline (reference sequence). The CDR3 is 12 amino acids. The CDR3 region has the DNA TGTGCCAGCAGTCCTAATCGTGATGAGCAGTTCTTC. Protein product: CASSPNRDEQFF.

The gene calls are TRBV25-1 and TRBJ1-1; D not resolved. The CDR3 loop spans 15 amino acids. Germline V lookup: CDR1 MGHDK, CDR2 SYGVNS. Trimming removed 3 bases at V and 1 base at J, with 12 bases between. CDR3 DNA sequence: TGTGCCAGCAGTGAGGGAGGGATCGCGAACACTGAAGCTTTCTTT. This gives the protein CASSEGGIANTEAFF.

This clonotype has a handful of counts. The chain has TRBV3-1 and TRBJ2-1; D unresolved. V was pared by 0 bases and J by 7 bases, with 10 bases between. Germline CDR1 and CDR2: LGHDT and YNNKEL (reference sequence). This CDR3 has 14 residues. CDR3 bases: TGTGCCAGCAGCCAAGATTACGTAGGGAATGAGCAGTTCTTC. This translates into CASSQDYVGNEQFF.

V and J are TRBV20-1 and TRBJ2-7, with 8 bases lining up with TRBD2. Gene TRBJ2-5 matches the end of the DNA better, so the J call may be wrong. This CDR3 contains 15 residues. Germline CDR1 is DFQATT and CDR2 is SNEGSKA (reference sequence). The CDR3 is CSAELAEVGLETQYF. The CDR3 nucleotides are TGCAGTGCTGAACTAGCGGAGGTGGGCTTGGAGACCCAGTACTTC.

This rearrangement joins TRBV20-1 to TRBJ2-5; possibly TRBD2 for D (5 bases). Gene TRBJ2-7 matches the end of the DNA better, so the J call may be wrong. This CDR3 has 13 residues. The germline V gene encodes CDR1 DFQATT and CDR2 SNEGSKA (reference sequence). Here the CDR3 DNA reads TGCAGTGCTAGGGGAGCACCCCACTACGAGCAGTACTTC. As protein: CSARGAPHYEQYF.

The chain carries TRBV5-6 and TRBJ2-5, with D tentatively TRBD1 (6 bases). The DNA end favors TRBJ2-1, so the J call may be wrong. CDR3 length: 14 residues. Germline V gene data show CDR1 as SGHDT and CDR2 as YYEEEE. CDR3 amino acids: CASSLSGVHNEQFF. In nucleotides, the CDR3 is TGTGCCAGCAGCTTGTCAGGGGTACACAATGAGCAGTTCTTC.